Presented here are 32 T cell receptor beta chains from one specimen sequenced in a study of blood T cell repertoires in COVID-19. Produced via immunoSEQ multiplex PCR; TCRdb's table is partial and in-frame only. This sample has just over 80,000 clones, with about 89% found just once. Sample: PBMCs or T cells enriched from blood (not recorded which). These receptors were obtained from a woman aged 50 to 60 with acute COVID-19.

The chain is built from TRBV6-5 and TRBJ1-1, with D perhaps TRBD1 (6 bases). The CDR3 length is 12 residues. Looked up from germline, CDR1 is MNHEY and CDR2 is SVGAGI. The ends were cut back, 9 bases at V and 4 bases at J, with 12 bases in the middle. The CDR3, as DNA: TGTGCCAGTCAGGCAGGGGTCACTGAAGCTTTCTTT. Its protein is CASQAGVTEAFF.

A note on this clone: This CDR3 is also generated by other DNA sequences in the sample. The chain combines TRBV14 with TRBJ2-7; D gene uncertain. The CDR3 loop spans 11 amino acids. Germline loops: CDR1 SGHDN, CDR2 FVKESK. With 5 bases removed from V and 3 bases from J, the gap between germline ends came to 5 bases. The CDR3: CASSLNYEQYF. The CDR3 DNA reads TGTGCCAGCAGCTTAAACTACGAGCAGTACTTC.

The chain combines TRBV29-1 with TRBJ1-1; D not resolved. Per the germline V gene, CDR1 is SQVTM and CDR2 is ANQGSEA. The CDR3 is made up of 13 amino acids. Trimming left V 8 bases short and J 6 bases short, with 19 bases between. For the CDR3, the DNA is TGCAGCACCGGCGGGTTGAGGGCGCCTGAAGCTTTCTTT. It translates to CSTGGLRAPEAFF.

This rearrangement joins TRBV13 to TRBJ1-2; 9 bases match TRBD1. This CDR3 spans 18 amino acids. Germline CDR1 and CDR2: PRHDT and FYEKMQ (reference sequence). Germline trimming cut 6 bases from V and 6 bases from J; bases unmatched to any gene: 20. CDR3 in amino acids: CASRLRGSGQGFDHGYTF. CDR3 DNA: TGTGCCAGCAGACTTCGAGGGTCCGGACAGGGGTTCGATCATGGCTACACCTTC.

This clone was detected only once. CDR3 in DNA: TGTGCCAGCGCCTTGGCCGGTAGCGGGGGGTACGAGCAGTACTTC. It codes for CASALAGSGGYEQYF. The V and J genes are TRBV18 and TRBJ2-7, with TRBD2 matching over 10 bases. Looked up from germline, CDR1 is KGHSH and CDR2 is LQKENI. With 8 bases clipped from V and 4 bases from J, the junction kept 11 bases outside the gene matches. This CDR3 comprises 15 residues.

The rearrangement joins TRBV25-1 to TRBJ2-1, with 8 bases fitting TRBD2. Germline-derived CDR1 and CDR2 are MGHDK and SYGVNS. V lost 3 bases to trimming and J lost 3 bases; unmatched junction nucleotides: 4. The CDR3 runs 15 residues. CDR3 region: CASSDSSGGYNEQFF. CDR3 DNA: TGTGCCAGCAGTGACTCAAGCGGGGGCTACAATGAGCAGTTCTTC.

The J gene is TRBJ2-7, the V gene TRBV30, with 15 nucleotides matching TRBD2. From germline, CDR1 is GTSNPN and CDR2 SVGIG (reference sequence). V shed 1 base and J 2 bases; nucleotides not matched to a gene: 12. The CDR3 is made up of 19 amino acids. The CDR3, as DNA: TGTGCCTGGAGTGGCGGGACCTACCGGACTAGCGGGAGGGCCTACGAGCAGTACTTC. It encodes CAWSGGTYRTSGRAYEQYF.

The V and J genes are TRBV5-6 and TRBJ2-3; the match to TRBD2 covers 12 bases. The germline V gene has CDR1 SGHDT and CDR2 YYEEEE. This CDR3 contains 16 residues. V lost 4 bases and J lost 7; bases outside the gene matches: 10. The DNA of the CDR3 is TGTGCCAGCAGCCGCCCTAGCGGGAGGGGCACGAATACGCAGTATTTT. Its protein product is CASSRPSGRGTNTQYF. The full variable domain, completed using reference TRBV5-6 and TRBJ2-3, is DAGVTQSPTHLIKTRGQQVTLRCSPKSGHDTVSWYQQALGQGPQFIFQYYEEEERQRGNFPDRFSGHQFPNYSSELNVNALLLGDSALYLCASSRPSGRGTNTQYFGPGTRLTVL.

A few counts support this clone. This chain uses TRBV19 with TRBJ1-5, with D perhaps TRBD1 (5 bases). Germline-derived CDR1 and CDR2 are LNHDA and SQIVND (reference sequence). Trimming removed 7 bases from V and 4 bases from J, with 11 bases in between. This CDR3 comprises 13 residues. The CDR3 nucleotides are TGTGCCAGTACCCGGACACAAAATCAGCCCCAGCATTTT. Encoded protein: CASTRTQNQPQHF.

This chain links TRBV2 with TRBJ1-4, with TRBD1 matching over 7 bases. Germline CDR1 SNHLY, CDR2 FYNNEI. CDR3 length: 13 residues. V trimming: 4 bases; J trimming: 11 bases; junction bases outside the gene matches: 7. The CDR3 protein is CASSGQGLKKLFF. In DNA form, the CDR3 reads TGTGCCAGCAGTGGACAGGGTTTGAAGAAACTGTTTTTT.

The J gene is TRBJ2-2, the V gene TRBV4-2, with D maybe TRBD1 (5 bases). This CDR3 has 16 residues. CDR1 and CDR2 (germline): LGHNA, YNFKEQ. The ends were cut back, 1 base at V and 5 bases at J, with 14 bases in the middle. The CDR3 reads CASSQAGQGRTGELFF. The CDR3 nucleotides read TGTGCCAGCAGCCAAGCCGGCCAGGGAAGGACCGGGGAGCTGTTTTTT.

This CDR3 reads CASSQARRTYSTDTQYF. The CDR3 DNA sequence: TGCGCCAGCAGCCAAGCCCGGAGAACGTATAGCACAGATACGCAGTATTTT. The chain couples TRBV4-3 to TRBJ2-3; D remains ambiguous. The CDR3 is made up of 17 amino acids. The V end lost 1 base, the J end lost 0 bases, and 14 bases lay between the germline ends. Germline values: CDR1 LGHNA, CDR2 YSLEER.

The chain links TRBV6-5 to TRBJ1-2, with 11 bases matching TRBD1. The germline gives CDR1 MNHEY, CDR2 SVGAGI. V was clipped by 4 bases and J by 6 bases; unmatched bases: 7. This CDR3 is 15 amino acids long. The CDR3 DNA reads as TGTGCCAGCAGTTTTTCGGGACAGGGGGTGGATGGCTACACCTTC. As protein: CASSFSGQGVDGYTF.

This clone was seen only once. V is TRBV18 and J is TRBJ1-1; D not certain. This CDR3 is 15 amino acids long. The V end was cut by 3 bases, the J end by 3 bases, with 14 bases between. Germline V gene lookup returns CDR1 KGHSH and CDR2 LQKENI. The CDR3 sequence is CASSPLAGWDTEAFF. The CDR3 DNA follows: TGTGCCAGCTCACCTCTTGCGGGCTGGGACACTGAAGCTTTCTTT. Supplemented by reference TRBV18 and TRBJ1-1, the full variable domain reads NAGVMQNPRHLVRRRGQEARLRCSPMKGHSHVYWYRQLPEEGLKFMVYLQKENIIDESGMPKERFSAEFPKEGPSILRIQQVVRGDSAAYFCASSPLAGWDTEAFFGQGTRLTVV.

CDR3 residues: CASSQGTGQFSNQPQHF. The CDR3 DNA is TGTGCCAGCAGCCAAGGAACCGGACAGTTTAGCAATCAGCCCCAGCATTTT. This chain uses TRBV4-2 with TRBJ1-5; TRBD1 might be the D (6 bases). The V gene lost 1 base and the J gene lost 0 bases, with 13 bases spanning the gap. This CDR3 spans 17 amino acids. Germline-derived CDR1 and CDR2 are LGHNA and YNFKEQ.

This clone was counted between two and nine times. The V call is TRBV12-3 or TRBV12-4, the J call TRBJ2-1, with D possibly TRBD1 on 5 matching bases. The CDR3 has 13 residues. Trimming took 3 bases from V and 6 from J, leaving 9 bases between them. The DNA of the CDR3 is TGTGCCAGCAGTTTTTTAGGGGTCAATGAGCAGTTCTTC. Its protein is CASSFLGVNEQFF.

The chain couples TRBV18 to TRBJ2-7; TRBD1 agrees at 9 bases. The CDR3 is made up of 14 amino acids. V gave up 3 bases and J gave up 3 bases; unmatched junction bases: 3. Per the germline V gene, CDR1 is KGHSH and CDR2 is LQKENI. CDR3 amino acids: CASSPATGGYEQYF. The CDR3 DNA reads TGTGCCAGCTCACCCGCGACAGGGGGCTACGAGCAGTACTTC.

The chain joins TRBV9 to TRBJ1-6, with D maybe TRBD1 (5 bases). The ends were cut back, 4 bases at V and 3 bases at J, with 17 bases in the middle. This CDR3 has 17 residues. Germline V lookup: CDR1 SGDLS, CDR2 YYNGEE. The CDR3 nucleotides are TGTGCCAGCAGCCCCTCGCCGGGACTCCTCTATAATTCACCCCTCCACTTT. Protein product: CASSPSPGLLYNSPLHF.

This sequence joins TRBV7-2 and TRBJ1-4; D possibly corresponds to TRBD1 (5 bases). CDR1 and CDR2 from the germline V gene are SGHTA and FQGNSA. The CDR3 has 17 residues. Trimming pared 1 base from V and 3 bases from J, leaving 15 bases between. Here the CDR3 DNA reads TGTGCCAGCAGCTTAGACCCCGACAGCCGCCCTAATGAAAAACTGTTTTTT. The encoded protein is CASSLDPDSRPNEKLFF.

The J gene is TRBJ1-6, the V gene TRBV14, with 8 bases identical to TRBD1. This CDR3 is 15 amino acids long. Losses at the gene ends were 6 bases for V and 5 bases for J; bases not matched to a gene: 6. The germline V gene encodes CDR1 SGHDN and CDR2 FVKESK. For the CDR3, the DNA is TGTGCCAGCAGACGGCTGACAGGGGATAATTCACCCCTCCACTTT. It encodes CASRRLTGDNSPLHF.

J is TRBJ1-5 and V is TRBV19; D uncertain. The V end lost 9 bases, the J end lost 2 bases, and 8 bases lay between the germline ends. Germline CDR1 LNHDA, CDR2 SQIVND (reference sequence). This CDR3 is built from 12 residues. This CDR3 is CASDYGNQPQHF. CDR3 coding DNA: TGTGCCAGCGACTACGGCAATCAGCCCCAGCATTTT.

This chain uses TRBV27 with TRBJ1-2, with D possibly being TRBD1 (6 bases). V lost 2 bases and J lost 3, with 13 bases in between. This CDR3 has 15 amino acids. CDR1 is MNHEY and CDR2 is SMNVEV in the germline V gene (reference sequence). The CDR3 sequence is CASSLRPRGDYGYTF. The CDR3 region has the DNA TGTGCCAGCAGTTTAAGGCCCAGGGGAGACTATGGCTACACCTTC.

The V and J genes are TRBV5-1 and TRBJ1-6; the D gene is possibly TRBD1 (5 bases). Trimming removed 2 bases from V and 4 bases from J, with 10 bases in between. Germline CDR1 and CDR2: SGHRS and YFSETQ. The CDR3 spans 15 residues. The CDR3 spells CASSLGGQYNSPLHF. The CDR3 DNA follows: TGCGCCAGCAGCTTAGGCGGACAATATAATTCACCCCTCCACTTT.

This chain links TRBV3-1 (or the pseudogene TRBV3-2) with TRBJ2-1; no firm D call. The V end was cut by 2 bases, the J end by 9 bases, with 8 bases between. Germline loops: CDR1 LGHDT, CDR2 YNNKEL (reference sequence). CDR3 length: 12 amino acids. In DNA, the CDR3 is TGTGCCAGCAGCCAAAGTAAGAGTGAGCAGTTCTTC. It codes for CASSQSKSEQFF.

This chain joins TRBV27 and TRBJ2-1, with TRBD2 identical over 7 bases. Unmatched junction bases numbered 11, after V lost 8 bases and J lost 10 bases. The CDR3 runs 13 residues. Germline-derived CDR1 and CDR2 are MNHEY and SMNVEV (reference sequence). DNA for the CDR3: TGTGCCAGCCGGGACTCCGGGCGGGAGGAGCAGTTCTTC. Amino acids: CASRDSGREEQFF.

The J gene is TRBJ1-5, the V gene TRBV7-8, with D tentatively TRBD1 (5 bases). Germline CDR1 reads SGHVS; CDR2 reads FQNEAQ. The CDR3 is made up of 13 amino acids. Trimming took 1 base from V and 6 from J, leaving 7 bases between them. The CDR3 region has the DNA TGTGCCAGCAGCTTAGGGGGGGTTCAGCCCCAGCATTTT. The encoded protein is CASSLGGVQPQHF.

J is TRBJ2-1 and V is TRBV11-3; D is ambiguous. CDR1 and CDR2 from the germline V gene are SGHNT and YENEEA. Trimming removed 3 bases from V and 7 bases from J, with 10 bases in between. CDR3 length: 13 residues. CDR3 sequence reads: CASSLNSPNEQFF. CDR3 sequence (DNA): TGTGCCAGCAGCTTGAATAGTCCGAATGAGCAGTTCTTC.

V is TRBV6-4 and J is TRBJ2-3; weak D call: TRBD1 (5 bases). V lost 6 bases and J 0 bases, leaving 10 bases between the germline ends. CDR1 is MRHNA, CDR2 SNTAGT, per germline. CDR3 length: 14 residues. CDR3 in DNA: TGTGCCAGCAGGGCAGGGCCCAGCACAGATACGCAGTATTTT. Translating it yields CASRAGPSTDTQYF.

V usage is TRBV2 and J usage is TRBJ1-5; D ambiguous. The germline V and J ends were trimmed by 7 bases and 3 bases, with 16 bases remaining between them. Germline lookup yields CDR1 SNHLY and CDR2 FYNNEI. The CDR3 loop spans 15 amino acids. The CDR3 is CASILGGAFNQPQHF. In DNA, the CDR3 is TGTGCCAGCATTCTCGGCGGCGCATTCAATCAGCCCCAGCATTTT.

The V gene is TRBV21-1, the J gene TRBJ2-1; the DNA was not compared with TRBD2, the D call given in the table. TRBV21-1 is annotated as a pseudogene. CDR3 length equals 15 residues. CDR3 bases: TGTGCCAGCAGCATTGGGAGGGTAGGTAACGATGAGCAGTTCTTC. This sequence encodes CASSIGRVGNDEQFF.

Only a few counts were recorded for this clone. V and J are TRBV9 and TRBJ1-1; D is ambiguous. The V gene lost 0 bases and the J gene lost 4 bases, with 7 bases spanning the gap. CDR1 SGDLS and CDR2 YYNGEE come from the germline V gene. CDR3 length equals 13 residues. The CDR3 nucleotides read TGTGCCAGCAGCGTAGATGGGAGCACTGAAGCTTTCTTT. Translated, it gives CASSVDGSTEAFF.

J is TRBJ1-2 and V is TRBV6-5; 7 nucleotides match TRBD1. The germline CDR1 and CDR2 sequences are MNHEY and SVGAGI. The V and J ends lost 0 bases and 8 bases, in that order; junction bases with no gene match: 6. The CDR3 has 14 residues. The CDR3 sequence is CASSYSRGLRGYTF. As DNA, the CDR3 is TGTGCCAGCAGTTACTCGAGGGGGCTGAGGGGCTACACCTTC.